The rows below give T cell receptor beta chains drawn from one sample of a study of T cell responses to AZD1222 COVID-19 vaccine. Sequencing was performed with immunoSEQ multiplex PCR; in TCRdb, only in-frame clones are kept and a portion is missing. Of 150,000 to 200,000 clones detected, roughly 94% appear once; the ten largest clones hold 0.9% to 1.2%. The starting material was peripheral blood, obtained 28 days after the second AZD1222 dose. Source of these receptors: an adult who received the AZD1222 COVID-19 vaccine. Both conserved end residues are part of each CDR3. The D gene is left open where the match is weak. Rows may omit the clone size; those that give it use once, few, many or a size class.

size,V,J,D,CDR3,DNA
.,TRBV11-3,TRBJ1-5,TRBD1,CASSLGRTGDRGNQPQHF,TGTGCCAGCAGCTTAGGCCGGACAGGGGACAGGGGCAATCAGCCCCAGCATTTT
.,TRBV6-1,TRBJ1-5,.,CASSEASARNQPQHF,TGTGCCAGCAGTGAAGCCTCCGCGAGGAATCAGCCCCAGCATTTT
.,TRBV14,TRBJ2-3,.,CASSRRETQYF,TGTGCCAGCAGCCGGAGGGAGACGCAGTATTTT
.,TRBV19,TRBJ2-3,TRBD1,CASSRDREGQDTQYF,TGTGCCAGTAGTCGGGACAGGGAAGGGCAAGATACGCAGTATTTT
.,TRBV9,TRBJ1-1,.,CASSGKQGNTEAFF,TGTGCCAGCAGCGGCAAACAGGGGAACACTGAAGCTTTCTTT
.,TRBV6-5,TRBJ2-3,.,CASRKGTDTQYF,TGTGCCAGCAGAAAGGGGACAGATACGCAGTATTTT
.,TRBV2,TRBJ2-6,.,CASSDIAGANVLTF,TGTGCCAGCAGTGACATCGCGGGGGCCAACGTCCTGACTTTC
once,TRBV3-1/TRBV3-2,TRBJ1-1,TRBD1,CASSRTGKDTEAFF,TGTGCCAGCAGCCGGACAGGGAAGGACACTGAAGCTTTCTTT
.,TRBV5-1,TRBJ2-1,TRBD2,CASRRTSSGGYNEQFF,TGCGCCAGCAGACGGACTTCTAGCGGGGGGTACAATGAGCAGTTCTTC
.,TRBV27,TRBJ1-2,TRBD1,CASSLGSAGGTYGYTF,TGTGCCAGCAGTTTAGGTTCGGCAGGGGGCACCTATGGCTACACCTTC
.,TRBV27,TRBJ1-1,TRBD1,CASRRGQVTEAFF,TGTGCCAGCAGAAGGGGACAGGTGACTGAAGCTTTCTTT
.,TRBV19,TRBJ1-4,TRBD1,CASSSTGGAIEKLFF,TGTGCCAGTAGTAGTACAGGGGGCGCGATTGAAAAACTGTTTTTT
.,TRBV10-3,TRBJ1-1,.,CAISLGRENTEAFF,TGTGCCATCAGTTTGGGACGAGAGAACACTGAAGCTTTCTTT
once,TRBV9,TRBJ1-1,TRBD1,CASSSLTPGGIEAFF,TGTGCCAGCAGCTCACTAACCCCAGGGGGTATAGAAGCTTTCTTT
.,TRBV5-1,TRBJ1-1,TRBD1,CASSLDRVENTEAFF,TGCGCCAGCAGCCTGGACAGGGTTGAGAACACTGAAGCTTTCTTT
once,TRBV18,TRBJ1-5,TRBD1,CASSPSRDRRESNQPQHF,TGTGCCAGCTCACCTAGCCGGGACAGAAGGGAGAGCAATCAGCCCCAGCATTTT
.,TRBV6-5,TRBJ1-5,.,CASSLRNQPQHF,TGTGCCAGCAGTCTCAGAAATCAGCCCCAGCATTTT
.,TRBV3-1/TRBV3-2,TRBJ1-1,TRBD1,CASSRGQGVTEAFF,TGTGCCAGCAGCCGGGGACAGGGAGTGACTGAAGCTTTCTTT
few,TRBV6-5,TRBJ1-6,.,CASRQGDSPLHF,TGTGCCAGCAGGCAGGGAGATTCACCCCTCCACTTT
.,TRBV5-8,TRBJ1-5,.,CASRPVGQPQHF,TGTGCCAGCAGGCCGGTCGGTCAGCCCCAGCATTTT
.,TRBV19,TRBJ1-6,.,CASSMRTADNSPLHF,TGTGCCAGTAGTATGAGGACAGCGGATAATTCACCCCTCCACTTT
.,TRBV9,TRBJ1-6,.,CASSVDSSYNSPLHF,TGTGCCAGCAGCGTTGACAGCTCCTATAATTCACCCCTCCACTTT